These T cell receptor beta chains were read from a single sample in a study of glioma-infiltrating T cells. TCRdb called the multiplex PCR reads again in MiXCR, with one record for every CDR3 protein. This sample has some 160,000 distinct CDR3 sequences, with roughly two fifths found just once. The sequenced material came from glioma tissue, nonneoplastic brain tissue, or PBMCs (not recorded which). These TCRs come from a human donor with low-grade glioma or glioblastoma, undergoing nonglioma brain surgery, or in good health (not recorded which). The CDR3 runs from the conserved cysteine through the conserved F or W. Where a row states a size, it is once, few, many or the class of an expanded clone; other rows omit it.

clone size,V gene,J gene,CDR3 protein
.,TRBV5-4,TRBJ2-3,CASSSSYSTDTQYF
many,TRBV7-9,TRBJ1-1,CASRDRTNTEAFF
.,TRBV29-1,TRBJ2-1,CSVEDGGHQFF
.,TRBV6-2/TRBV6-3,TRBJ2-2,CASIRELNTGELFF
many,TRBV20-1,TRBJ2-1,CSAGITGSSYNEQFF
few,TRBV19,TRBJ1-1,CASSSQSMNTEAFF
.,TRBV7-2,TRBJ2-6,CASSWDYGANVLTF
.,TRBV6-6,TRBJ1-1,CASRQDRAGPEAFF
.,TRBV10-1,TRBJ2-7,CASSEVARKGSYEQYF
few,TRBV29-1,TRBJ1-1,CSVGAGLNTEAFF
.,TRBV5-1,TRBJ2-7,CASSLVSEFEQYF
.,TRBV5-1,TRBJ2-3,CARSFRLEGSFTDTQYF
many,TRBV7-2,TRBJ2-1,CASRMSGRRSYNEQFF
.,TRBV12-3/TRBV12-4,TRBJ1-1,CASSAFYTEALF
.,TRBV2,TRBJ2-1,CASRDLLAGGLYEQFF
.,TRBV20-1,TRBJ2-1,CSARGRAGALTYNEKFF
.,TRBV24-1,TRBJ2-2,CATSGAERGTVELFF
few,TRBV12-3/TRBV12-4,TRBJ2-1,CASSARTSGRAYNEQFF
many,TRBV20-1,TRBJ2-1,CSARSRSAVKVSYNEQFF
.,TRBV2,TRBJ1-5,CASRGKGVNQPQHF
many,TRBV7-9,TRBJ2-3,CASSLIQVEDTQYF
.,TRBV2,TRBJ1-5,CASGKDRGNQPQHF
many,TRBV20-1,TRBJ2-1,CSARCRNNSYNEQFF
once,TRBV3-1,TRBJ2-5,CASSPQLIGRCETQYF
.,TRBV28,TRBJ2-7,CASSFNRCYTHEQYF
many,TRBV20-1,TRBJ2-2,CSARDPREDTGELFF
once,TRBV2,TRBJ2-3,CASRGPPGDSGLDTQYF
many,TRBV7-2,TRBJ2-7,CASSLVGDYSYEQYF
once,TRBV15,TRBJ2-5,CATRSSAVGYQETQYF
few,TRBV12-3/TRBV12-4,TRBJ2-1,CASSFFRGTDPNEQFF
few,TRBV7-7,TRBJ2-1,CASSPRTSGNVDEQFF
.,TRBV5-1,TRBJ2-1,CASRVTSGRFHEQFF
many,TRBV6-1,TRBJ2-7,CASSPREGEQYF
once,TRBV7-2,TRBJ2-1,CASSRDNRGSYNEQFF
.,TRBV20-1,TRBJ2-7,CCASLAGLYEQYF
.,TRBV4-1,TRBJ1-2,CASSQARQGRNYGYAF
many,TRBV29-1,TRBJ1-5,CSVELCLPNQPQHF
.,TRBV10-1,TRBJ1-4,CASKDRGPSTTNEKLFF
.,TRBV20-1,TRBJ1-5,CSADRGNQAEHF
many,TRBV20-1,TRBJ1-1,CSAGALNTEAFF